Shown below are 11 T cell receptor beta chains from a single sample sequenced in a study of OX40 agonist ivuxolimab in advanced cancers. Generated by immunoSEQ multiplex PCR, the TCRdb table keeps only in-frame clones and is missing some. Of about 71,000 clones listed, about 81% are singletons. This sample comprised CD4+ or CD8+ T cells sorted from blood, obtained in a trial of the OX40 agonist ivuxolimab. All receptors come from an adult with an advanced solid tumor such as melanoma, head and neck, liver or kidney cancer.

The chain is built from TRBV19 and TRBJ2-7, with D perhaps matching TRBD1 (5 bases). The CDR3 is 15 amino acids. Germline-derived CDR1 and CDR2 are LNHDA and SQIVND (reference sequence). Trimming took off 6 bases at V and 2 bases at J, with 17 bases between the two ends. CDR3 amino acids: CASSSAGIGPYEQYF. The CDR3 DNA reads TGTGCCAGTAGCTCCGCAGGGATAGGCCCCTACGAGCAGTACTTC.

V is TRBV18 and J is TRBJ1-2, with TRBD1 as a possible D gene (5 bases). CDR3 length: 15 amino acids. Trimming left V 6 bases short and J 3 bases short, with 17 bases between. The germline V gene has CDR1 KGHSH and CDR2 LQKENI. The CDR3 DNA reads TGTGCCAGCTCGTACGCCAGGGCAATAGACTATGGCTACACCTTC. It yields the protein CASSYARAIDYGYTF.

The chain links TRBV2 to TRBJ1-1, with D perhaps matching TRBD1 (5 bases). V dropped 5 bases and J dropped 6 bases, with 16 bases sitting between them. There are 14 residues in the CDR3. Germline V lookup: CDR1 SNHLY, CDR2 FYNNEI. The CDR3 loop reads CASSYTEGGAEAFF. The CDR3 DNA sequence: TGTGCCAGCAGTTATACGGAGGGAGGGGCTGAAGCTTTCTTT.

This clone was detected once. V usage is TRBV18 and J usage is TRBJ1-1; tentative D call: TRBD1 (6 bases). Germline lookup yields CDR1 KGHSH and CDR2 LQKENI. This CDR3 spans 15 amino acids. Trimming shortened V by 2 bases and J by 0 bases, and 10 bases separated the two germline ends. The CDR3 coding sequence is TGTGCCAGCTCACCATTAGGGACAATGAACACTGAAGCTTTCTTT. It is translated as CASSPLGTMNTEAFF.

The chain links TRBV6-5 to TRBJ2-7; the D is unclear. CDR1 is MNHEY, CDR2 SVGAGI, per germline. V lost 6 bases, J lost 4 bases, and 10 bases lay in between. The CDR3 has 12 amino acids. In nucleotides, the CDR3 is TGTGCCAGCAGCCAAAGTGGGTACGAGCAGTACTTC. Translated, it gives CASSQSGYEQYF.

The gene calls are TRBV6-6 and TRBJ2-1, with 7 nucleotides matching TRBD2. The trim removed 8 bases at V and 3 bases at J, leaving 4 bases unmatched. Per germline, CDR1 MNHNY and CDR2 SVGAGI (reference sequence). This CDR3 region has 13 residues. CDR3 sequence: CASRGELYNEQFF. CDR3 DNA: TGTGCCAGCCGGGGGGAACTCTACAATGAGCAGTTCTTC.

V usage is TRBV6-1 and J usage is TRBJ2-1; the D is unclear. Germline V gene lookup returns CDR1 MNHNS and CDR2 SASEGT. V was trimmed by 1 base and J by 4 bases, leaving 8 bases between them. The length of the CDR3 is 14 residues. The CDR3, as DNA: TGTGCCAGCAGTGAAGTCAGGCAGTACAATGAGCAGTTCTTC. Protein product: CASSEVRQYNEQFF.

A few counts support this clone. The V gene is TRBV5-1, the J gene TRBJ1-3; a possible D gene is TRBD1 (5 bases). Germline V lookup: CDR1 SGHRS, CDR2 YFSETQ. The CDR3 spans 15 residues. V was trimmed by 4 bases and J by 1 base, leaving 12 bases between them. CDR3 loop: CASSPVGVSGNTIYF. As DNA, the CDR3 is TGCGCCAGCAGCCCGGTGGGGGTGTCTGGAAACACCATATATTTT.

About this clone itself: No DNA is shown, since the ends of the CDR3 on it are uncertain; the CDR3 is the one TCRdb lists. The V call is TRBV21-1, the J call TRBJ2-3; the table's D call of TRBD2 was not tested on the DNA. TRBV21-1 represents a pseudogene. The CDR3 region is 16 residues in length, termini included. CDR3 region: CASSNVGGGSTDTQYF.

This chain uses TRBV7-9 with TRBJ2-7, with 12 bases fitting TRBD2. Germline V gives CDR1 SEHNR, CDR2 FQNEAQ (reference sequence). The CDR3 is made up of 15 amino acids. The trim removed 5 bases at V and 3 bases at J, leaving 5 bases unmatched. CDR3 nucleotides: TGTGCCAGCAGCCAGACTAGCGGGGGCCGCTACGAGCAGTACTTC. Protein product: CASSQTSGGRYEQYF.

Here the CDR3 DNA reads TGCAGTGCAAAGGGATTTTCTGAAGCTTTCTTT. This translates into CSAKGFSEAFF. The chain employs TRBV20-1 and TRBJ1-1; D not resolved. The CDR3 sequence is 11 residues long. Trimming stripped 6 bases from V and 6 bases from J, with 11 bases between. Germline CDR1 reads DFQATT; CDR2 reads SNEGSKA (reference sequence).